This T cell receptor (beta chain) was sequenced for a study of CD8 T cells in Susac syndrome. Study-wide context: Among sequenced Susac syndrome patients, about six had active disease and roughly eight were in remission.

This clonotype has just one count. Its antigen is unknown. At one end, the junction sequence differs from germline, possibly due to a read error. Under recently defined diagnostic criteria, the patients with Susac syndrome qualified as having definite or probable disease. The germline gives CDR1 SGHTA, CDR2 FQGTGA. The CDR3 totals 13 residues. Reverse transcription of about 0.45 to 1 ug RNA used random hexamers. TCRdb analysed the immunoSEQ multiplex PCR reads with MiXCR anew, one entry per CDR3 protein. This table has about 170,000 distinct CDR3 sequences, approximately 95% appearing once. Study-level points and caveats: The study conceded that its TCR sequencing and HLA analysis involved relatively few individuals.

The sample consisted of CD4+ T cells from PBMCs. The clonotype comes from a human donor with Susac syndrome. The chain employs TRBV7-3 and TRBJ2-7; D possibly matches TRBD1 or TRBD2 (5 bases each). The CDR3 sequence: CASSLTSGTEQYF. CDR3 nucleotides: TGTGCCAGCAGCCTAACTTCAGGGACCGAGCAGTACTTC.